These T cell receptor beta chains were read from a single sample in a study of spatial heterogeneity in lung cancer. TCRdb recomputed calls from the 5' RACE reads with MiXCR, one row per CDR3 protein. Of approximately 44,000 distinct CDR3 sequences listed, about 13% are singletons. Sequencing used PBMCs, obtained at surgery. These receptors were collected from a male donor with early-stage non-small cell lung cancer. Each CDR3 is given with its conserved first and last residue. The D gene is left open where the match is weak. Not all rows give a size; the values are once, few, many and, for expanded clones, a class.

CDR3aa,CDR3nt,j_gene,abundance,v_gene,d_gene
CASSLNLVTSYNEQFF,TGTGCCAGCAGCTTAAACCTAGTCACCTCCTACAATGAGCAGTTCTTC,TRBJ2-1,many,TRBV5-6,NA
CASSLGGSATDTQYF,TGTGCCAGCAGTTTAGGTGGGAGCGCCACAGATACGCAGTATTTT,TRBJ2-3,many,TRBV27,NA
CSARVPRDGGYTF,TGCAGTGCTAGAGTTCCCAGGGATGGGGGCTACACCTTC,TRBJ1-2,few,TRBV20-1,NA
CASSLDWVQETQYF,TGTGCCAGCAGCTTAGATTGGGTCCAAGAGACCCAGTACTTC,TRBJ2-5,many,TRBV11-2,NA
CSAHTSGRTDTQYF,TGCAGTGCCCATACTAGCGGGAGAACAGATACGCAGTATTTT,TRBJ2-3,few,TRBV20-1,TRBD2
CASTYGMNTEAFF,TGTGCCAGCACTTACGGGATGAACACTGAAGCTTTCTTT,TRBJ1-1,few,TRBV9,NA
CASSLMRFSYNEQFF,TGTGCCAGCAGTTTAATGCGTTTCTCCTACAATGAGCAGTTCTTC,TRBJ2-1,NA,TRBV28,NA
CASSQDRRADSSYNEQFF,TGCGCCAGCAGCCAAGATCGACGGGCGGATAGCTCCTACAATGAGCAGTTCTTC,TRBJ2-1,NA,TRBV4-1,NA
CASSPGTGPGDTQYF,TGTGCCAGTAGCCCCGGGACAGGGCCTGGAGATACGCAGTATTTT,TRBJ2-3,many,TRBV19,TRBD1
CASSPQEGTYNEQFF,TGTGCCAGCTCACCACAGGAGGGGACTTACAATGAGCAGTTCTTC,TRBJ2-1,NA,TRBV18,NA
CASSYVMGYGEQFF,TGTGCCAGCAGTTACGTTATGGGTTACGGGGAGCAGTTCTTC,TRBJ2-1,NA,TRBV6-2/TRBV6-3,NA
CASSSRDRVLPEQYF,TGTGCCAGCAGCTCCCGGGACAGGGTTCTCCCCGAGCAGTACTTC,TRBJ2-7,many,TRBV7-9,TRBD1
CASSLQGARNQPKHF,TGTGCCAGCAGCTTACAGGGGGCGCGCAATCAGCCCAAGCATTTT,TRBJ1-5,NA,TRBV7-2,TRBD1
CASSGTVYGYTF,TGTGCTAGCTCGGGGACGGTCTATGGCTACACCTTC,TRBJ1-2,NA,TRBV12-5,NA
CASSSIRGANYGYTF,TGTGCCAGCAGCTCGATCAGGGGAGCTAACTATGGCTACACCTTC,TRBJ1-2,NA,TRBV5-6,NA
CASSPGYEQYF,TGTGCCAGCAGCCCGGGCTACGAGCAGTACTTC,TRBJ2-7,few,TRBV21-1,NA
CASSQAGANVLTF,TGCGCCAGCAGCCAAGCTGGGGCCAACGTCCTGACTTTC,TRBJ2-6,many,TRBV4-1,NA
CASSVVGWGPADTQYF,TGTGCCAGCAGCGTAGTAGGATGGGGCCCCGCAGATACGCAGTATTTT,TRBJ2-3,few,TRBV9,NA
CASSEDTSSTDTQYF,TGTGCCAGCAGTGAGGACACCTCTAGCACAGATACGCAGTATTTT,TRBJ2-3,NA,TRBV6-4,NA
CASSDRSSEQYF,TGTGCCAGCAGTGACCGCTCCTCTGAGCAGTACTTC,TRBJ2-7,many,TRBV25-1,NA
CAISALGADNEQFF,TGTGCCATCAGTGCACTGGGGGCAGACAATGAGCAGTTCTTC,TRBJ2-1,few,TRBV10-3,NA
CASSVTSSSGNTIYF,TGTGCCAGCAGCGTAACCAGCAGCTCTGGAAACACCATATATTTT,TRBJ1-3,NA,TRBV9,NA
CASHLEPGEQYF,TGTGCCAGCCACTTGGAGCCGGGAGAGCAGTACTTC,TRBJ2-7,many,TRBV2,NA
CASSQVGRDTDTQYF,TGCGCCAGCAGCCAAGTTGGCAGGGACACAGATACGCAGTATTTT,TRBJ2-3,many,TRBV4-3,NA
CASSYSEGDTLEYEQYF,TGTGCCAGCAGTTACTCTGAGGGGGATACCCTTGAGTACGAGCAGTACTTC,TRBJ2-7,many,TRBV6-2/TRBV6-3,NA
CASSSRGPYEQYF,TGTGCCAGCAGTTCCCGGGGTCCCTACGAGCAGTACTTC,TRBJ2-7,few,TRBV28,NA
CASSPQGAGTEAFF,TGTGCCAGCAGCCCCCAGGGGGCCGGAACTGAAGCTTTCTTT,TRBJ1-1,few,TRBV7-2,TRBD1
CASRLNGRASTDTQYF,TGTGCCAGCAGGCTCAACGGAAGGGCGAGCACAGATACGCAGTATTTT,TRBJ2-3,few,TRBV27,NA
CASSSGTGTGANQPQHF,TGCGCCAGCAGCTCCGGGACAGGGACGGGGGCCAATCAGCCCCAGCATTTT,TRBJ1-5,many,TRBV5-1,TRBD1
CASSLGTSGGPYEQYF,TGTGCCAGCAGTTTAGGGACTAGCGGGGGGCCATACGAGCAGTACTTC,TRBJ2-7,few,TRBV12-3/TRBV12-4,TRBD2
CASSMRGMPYGYTF,TGTGCCAGTAGTATGCGAGGGATGCCCTATGGCTACACCTTC,TRBJ1-2,many,TRBV19,NA
CASSEGAKLFF,TGTGCCAGCAGTGAAGGAGCAAAACTGTTTTTT,TRBJ1-4,many,TRBV2,NA
CASRTGTGYGYTF,TGTGCCAGCAGGACCGGGACAGGCTATGGCTACACCTTC,TRBJ1-2,NA,TRBV28,TRBD1
CASSYRLAGDLSYNEQFF,TGTGCCAGCAGTTACAGGCTAGCGGGGGATCTCTCCTACAATGAGCAGTTCTTC,TRBJ2-1,many,TRBV6-2/TRBV6-3,TRBD2
CASIKDGGPTEAFF,TGTGCCAGCATCAAGGACGGGGGCCCCACTGAAGCTTTCTTT,TRBJ1-1,many,TRBV27,NA
CASSQVGSAPQHF,TGCGCCAGCAGCCAAGTAGGGTCCGCGCCCCAGCATTTT,TRBJ1-5,few,TRBV4-1,NA